This entry is about one T cell receptor beta chain. This sample was included in a study of blood T cell repertoires in COVID-19. Per the original methods: Quantification of nucleated cells was approximated via reference gene primer amplification. TCRdb's table, derived via immunoSEQ multiplex PCR, lists solely in-frame clones and lacks some. V, J and clone size reflect that table, while D and trimming were determined from the DNA. The table lists almost 350,000 clones, about nine tenths of them singletons, with approximately 1% in the top ten. Adults between roughly 18 and 89 years of age took part from 24 US areas. All exposed participants met a person with COVID-19 within 2 weeks before entering the study. Germline V gene data show CDR1 as SNHLY and CDR2 as FYNNEI. The CDR3 contains 14 residues. V was pared by 1 base and J by 5 bases, with 12 bases between.

The chain is built from TRBV2 and TRBJ2-7; maybe TRBD2 (6 bases). Sequenced: PBMCs or T cells enriched from blood (not recorded which). This TCR derives from a woman in her twenties or thirties who had been exposed to COVID-19. In DNA form, the CDR3 reads TGTGCCAGCAGTGAAGGACGGGAGTATAACGAGCAGTACTTC. Its protein is CASSEGREYNEQYF.